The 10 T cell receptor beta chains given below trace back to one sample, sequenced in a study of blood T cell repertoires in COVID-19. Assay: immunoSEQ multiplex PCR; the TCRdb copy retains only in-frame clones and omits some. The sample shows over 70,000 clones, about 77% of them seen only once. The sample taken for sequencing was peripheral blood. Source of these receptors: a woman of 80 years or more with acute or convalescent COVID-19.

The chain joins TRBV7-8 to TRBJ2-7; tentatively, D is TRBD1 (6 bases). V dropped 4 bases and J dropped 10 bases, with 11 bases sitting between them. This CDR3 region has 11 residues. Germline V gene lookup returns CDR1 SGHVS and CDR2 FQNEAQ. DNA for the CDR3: TGTGCCAGCAGCTCGACAGGCGGACAGTACTTC. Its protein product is CASSSTGGQYF.

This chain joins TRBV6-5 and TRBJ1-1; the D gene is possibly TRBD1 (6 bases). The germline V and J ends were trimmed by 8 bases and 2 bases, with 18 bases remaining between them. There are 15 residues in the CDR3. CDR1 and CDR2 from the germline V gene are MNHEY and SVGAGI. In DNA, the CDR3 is TGTGCCAGCCGCCCCTACAGGGAGCTAAACACTGAAGCTTTCTTT. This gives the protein CASRPYRELNTEAFF.

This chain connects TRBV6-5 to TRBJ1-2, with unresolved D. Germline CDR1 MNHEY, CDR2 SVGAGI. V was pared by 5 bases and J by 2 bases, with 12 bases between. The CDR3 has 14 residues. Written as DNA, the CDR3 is TGTGCCAGCAGTCTCCGGGTCGGCAACTATGGCTACACCTTC. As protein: CASSLRVGNYGYTF.

The CDR3 sequence is CASSPTGKAPRTQYF. The CDR3, as DNA: TGTGCCAGCTCGCCGACAGGGAAGGCCCCCCGGACCCAGTACTTC. This chain connects TRBV18 to TRBJ2-5; 7 bases match TRBD1. This CDR3 is 15 amino acids long. Trimming took 6 bases from V and 7 from J; bases not matched to a gene: 14. CDR1 is KGHSH and CDR2 is LQKENI in the germline V gene.

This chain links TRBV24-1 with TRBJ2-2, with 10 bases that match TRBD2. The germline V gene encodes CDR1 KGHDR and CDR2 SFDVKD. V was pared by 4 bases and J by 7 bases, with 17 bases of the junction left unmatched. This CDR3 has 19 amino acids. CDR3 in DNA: TGTGCCACCAGTGAGCTGCCTCGACTAGCGGGCGGGTTGGGCGGGGAGCTGTTTTTT. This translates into CATSELPRLAGGLGGELFF.

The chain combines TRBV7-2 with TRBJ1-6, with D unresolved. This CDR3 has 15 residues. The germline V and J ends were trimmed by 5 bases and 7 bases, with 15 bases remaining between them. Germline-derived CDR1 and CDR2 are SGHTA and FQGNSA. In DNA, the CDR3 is TGTGCCAGCAGCCCCCGCGGAGACGGGAATTCACCCCTCCACTTT. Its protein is CASSPRGDGNSPLHF.

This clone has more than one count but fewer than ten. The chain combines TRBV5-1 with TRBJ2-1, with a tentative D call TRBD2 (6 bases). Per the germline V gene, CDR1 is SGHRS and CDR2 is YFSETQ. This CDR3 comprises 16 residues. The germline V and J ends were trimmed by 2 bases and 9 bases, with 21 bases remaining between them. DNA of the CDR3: TGCGCCAGCAGCTTATCGGGGTCGCGGGGTAACAGTGAGCAGTTCTTC. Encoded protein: CASSLSGSRGNSEQFF.

The CDR3 DNA reads as TGTGCCAGCAGCCGCCCACCCTTTGGAACAGGGGGCCGCAATGAGCAGTTCTTC. This translates into CASSRPPFGTGGRNEQFF. The chain carries TRBV14 and TRBJ2-1, with 9 bases that match TRBD1. Germline CDR1 and CDR2: SGHDN and FVKESK. The CDR3 has 18 amino acids. Germline trimming cut 4 bases from V and 6 bases from J; bases unmatched to any gene: 16.

The CDR3 bases are TGTGCCATCAGGGGACAGGGGGAGAACATTCAGTACTTC. Amino acid sequence: CAIRGQGENIQYF. V and J are TRBV10-3 and TRBJ2-4; 11 bases agree with TRBD1. V was clipped by 6 bases and J by 7 bases; unmatched bases: 2. The CDR3 contains 13 residues. Germline V CDR1 and CDR2: ENHRY, SYGVKD.

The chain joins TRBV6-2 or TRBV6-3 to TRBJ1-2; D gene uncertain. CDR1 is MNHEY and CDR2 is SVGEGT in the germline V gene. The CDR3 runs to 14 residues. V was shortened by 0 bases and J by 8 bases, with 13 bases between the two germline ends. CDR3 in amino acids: CASSYSGRAGGYTF. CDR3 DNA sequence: TGTGCCAGCAGTTACTCCGGAAGGGCGGGAGGCTACACCTTC.